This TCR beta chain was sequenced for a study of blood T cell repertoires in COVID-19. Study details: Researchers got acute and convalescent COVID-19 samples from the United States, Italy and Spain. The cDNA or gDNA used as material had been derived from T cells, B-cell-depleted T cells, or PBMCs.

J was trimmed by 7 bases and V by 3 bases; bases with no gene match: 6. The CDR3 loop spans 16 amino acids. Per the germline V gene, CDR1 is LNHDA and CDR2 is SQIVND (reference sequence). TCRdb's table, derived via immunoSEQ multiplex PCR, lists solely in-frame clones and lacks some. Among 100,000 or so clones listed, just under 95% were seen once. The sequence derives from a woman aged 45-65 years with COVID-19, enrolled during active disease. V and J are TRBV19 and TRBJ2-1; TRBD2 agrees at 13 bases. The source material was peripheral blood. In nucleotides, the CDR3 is TGTGCCAGTAGTATGAAGGGACTAGCGGGGTATAATGAGCAGTTCTTC. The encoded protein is CASSMKGLAGYNEQFF.